The text below deals with one T cell receptor (beta chain). The source of the sample is a study of blood T cell repertoires in COVID-19. For the study at large: There were acute and convalescent COVID-19 samples, and they came from the United States, Italy and Spain. T cells, B-cell-depleted T cells, or PBMCs supplied cDNA or gDNA.

The CDR3 spans 13 residues. Per the study methods: For nucleated cells, counts were estimated from reference gene primer amplification. Using immunoSEQ multiplex PCR, the repertoire was profiled, and TCRdb retains in-frame clones only, with some absent. Clone size and the V and J calls come from that table; the DNA yielded D and trimming. In the table there are approximately 360,000 clones, roughly 90% of which are singletons. Input material: peripheral blood. The source is a man in his forties with acute or convalescent COVID-19. This chain connects TRBV21-1 to TRBJ1-1. TRBV21-1 is listed as a pseudogene. In DNA, the CDR3 is TGTGCCAGCAGCAAAGTAGCGGACGCCGAAGCTTTCTTT. Protein: CASSKVADAEAFF.